This T cell receptor (beta chain) was captured in a study of shared clonotypes between healthy human individuals. Turning to the study itself: CD4 naive and CD4 memory each took three plates per donor, while CD8 naive took two and CD8 memory one.

This clone was seen just once. As processed by the authors: Filtering differed for immunoSEQ, which gave only junction sequences without quality scores. This table comes from immunoSEQ multiplex PCR, and its TCRdb copy is limited to in-frame clones, with some not included. V and J calls and clone size are copied from that table; D and trimming were computed from the DNA. The data show more than 2 million clones, with about 93% seen just once and under 2% held by the top ten. CD45RO-negative, CCR7-positively selected cells formed the naive CD8 fraction, excluding terminally differentiated effector memory CD45RA+ cells. V shed 5 bases and J shed 1 base, with 8 bases lying between them. Germline CDR1 reads MGHDK; CDR2 reads SYGVNS. There are 13 residues in the CDR3.

Source material: naive CD8+ T cells from PBMCs. The source of this sequence is a man aged 18-30 years in good health. Some clones in this sample may be carry-over from other donors' samples. V gene TRBV25-1 combines with J gene TRBJ1-1; tentative D call: TRBD1 (6 bases). CDR3 DNA: TGTGCCAGCAGTACAGGGTGGAACACTGAAGCTTTCTTT. Protein product: CASSTGWNTEAFF.